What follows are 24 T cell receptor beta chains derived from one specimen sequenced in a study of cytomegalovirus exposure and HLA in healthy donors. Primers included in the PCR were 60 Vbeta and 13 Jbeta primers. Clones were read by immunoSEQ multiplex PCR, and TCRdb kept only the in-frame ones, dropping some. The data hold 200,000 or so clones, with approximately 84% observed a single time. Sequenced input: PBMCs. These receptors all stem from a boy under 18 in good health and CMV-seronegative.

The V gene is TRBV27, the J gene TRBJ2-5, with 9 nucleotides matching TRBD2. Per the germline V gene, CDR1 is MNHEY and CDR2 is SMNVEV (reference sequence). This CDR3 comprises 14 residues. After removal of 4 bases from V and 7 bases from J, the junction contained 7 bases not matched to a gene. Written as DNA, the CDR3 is TGTGCCAGCAGTTCCCAACTAGCGGGCGTGACCCAGTACTTC. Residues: CASSSQLAGVTQYF.

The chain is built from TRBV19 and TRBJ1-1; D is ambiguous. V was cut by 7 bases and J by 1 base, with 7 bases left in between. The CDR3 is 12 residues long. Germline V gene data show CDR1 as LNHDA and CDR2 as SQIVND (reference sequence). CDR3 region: CASILGNTEAFF. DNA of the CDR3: TGTGCCAGTATTCTAGGGAACACTGAAGCTTTCTTT.

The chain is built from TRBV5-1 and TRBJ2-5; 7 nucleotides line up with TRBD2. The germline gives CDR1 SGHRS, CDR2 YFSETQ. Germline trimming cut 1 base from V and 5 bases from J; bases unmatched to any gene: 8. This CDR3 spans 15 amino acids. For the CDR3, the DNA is TGCGCCAGCAGCTTGAGTGCGGGAGAGGGGGAGACCCAGTACTTC. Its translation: CASSLSAGEGETQYF.

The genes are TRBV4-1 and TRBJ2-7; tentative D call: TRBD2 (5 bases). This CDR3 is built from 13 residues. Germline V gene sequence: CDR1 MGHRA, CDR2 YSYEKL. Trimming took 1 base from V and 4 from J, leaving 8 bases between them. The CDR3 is CASSQGGLYEQYF. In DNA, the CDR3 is TGCGCCAGCAGCCAAGGCGGACTTTACGAGCAGTACTTC.

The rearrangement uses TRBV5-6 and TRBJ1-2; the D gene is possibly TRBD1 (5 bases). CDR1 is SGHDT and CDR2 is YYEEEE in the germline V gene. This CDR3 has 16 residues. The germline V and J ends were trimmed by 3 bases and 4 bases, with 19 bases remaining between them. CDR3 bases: TGTGCCAGCAGCTGGATAACCGGAGGGACGGCCTATGGCTACACCTTC. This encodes CASSWITGGTAYGYTF.

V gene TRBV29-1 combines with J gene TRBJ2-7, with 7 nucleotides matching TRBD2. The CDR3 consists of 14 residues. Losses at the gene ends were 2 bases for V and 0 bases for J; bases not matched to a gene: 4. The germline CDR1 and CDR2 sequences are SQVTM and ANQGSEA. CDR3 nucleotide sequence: TGCAGCGTTGAACTAGCGGATAGCTCCTACGAGCAGTACTTC. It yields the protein CSVELADSSYEQYF.

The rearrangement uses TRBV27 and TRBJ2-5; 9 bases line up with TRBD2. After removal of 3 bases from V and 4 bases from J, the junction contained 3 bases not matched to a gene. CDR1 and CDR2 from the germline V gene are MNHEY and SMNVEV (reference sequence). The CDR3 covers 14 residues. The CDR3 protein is CASSLGLAAETQYF. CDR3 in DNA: TGTGCCAGCAGTTTGGGACTAGCTGCAGAGACCCAGTACTTC.

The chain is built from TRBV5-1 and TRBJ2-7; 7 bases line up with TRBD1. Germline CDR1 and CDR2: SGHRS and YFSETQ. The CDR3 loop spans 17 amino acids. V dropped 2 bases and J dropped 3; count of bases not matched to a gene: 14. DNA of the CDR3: TGCGCCAGCAGCTTCCCCGGGACAGATTCCAATTTCTACGAGCAGTACTTC. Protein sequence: CASSFPGTDSNFYEQYF.

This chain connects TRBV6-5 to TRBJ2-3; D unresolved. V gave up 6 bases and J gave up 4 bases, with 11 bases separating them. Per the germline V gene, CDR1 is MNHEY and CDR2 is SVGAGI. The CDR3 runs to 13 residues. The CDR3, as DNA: TGTGCCAGCAGGAGCGTTGTGCCAGATACGCAGTATTTT. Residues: CASRSVVPDTQYF.

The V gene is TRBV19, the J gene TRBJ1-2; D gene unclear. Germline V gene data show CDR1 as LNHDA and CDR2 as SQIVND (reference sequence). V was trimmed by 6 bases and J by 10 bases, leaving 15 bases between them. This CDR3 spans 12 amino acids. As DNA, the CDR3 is TGTGCCAGTAGCCCTCACCTAAAATCCTACACCTTC. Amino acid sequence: CASSPHLKSYTF.

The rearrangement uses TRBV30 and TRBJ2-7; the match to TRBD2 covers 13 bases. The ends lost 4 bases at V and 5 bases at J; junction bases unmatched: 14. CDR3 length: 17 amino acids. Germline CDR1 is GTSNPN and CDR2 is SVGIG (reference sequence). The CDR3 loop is CAWTGGTGTSGVHEQYF. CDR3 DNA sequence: TGTGCCTGGACCGGGGGGACCGGGACTAGCGGGGTCCACGAGCAGTACTTC.

The CDR3 region is CAWGDSPSGNTIYF. Written as DNA, the CDR3 is TGTGCCTGGGGGGACTCACCCTCTGGAAACACCATATATTTT. The rearrangement uses TRBV30 and TRBJ1-3, with a tentative D call TRBD1 (5 bases). Trimming removed 5 bases from V and 0 bases from J, with 11 bases in between. This CDR3 has 14 residues. Germline loops: CDR1 GTSNPN, CDR2 SVGIG (reference sequence). Full variable domain (rest looked up from reference TRBV30 and TRBJ1-3): SQTIHQWPATLVQPVGSPLSLECTVEGTSNPNLYWYRQAAGRGLQLLFYSVGIGQISSEVPQNLSASRPQDRQFILSSKKLLLSDSGFYLCAWGDSPSGNTIYFGEGSWLTVV.

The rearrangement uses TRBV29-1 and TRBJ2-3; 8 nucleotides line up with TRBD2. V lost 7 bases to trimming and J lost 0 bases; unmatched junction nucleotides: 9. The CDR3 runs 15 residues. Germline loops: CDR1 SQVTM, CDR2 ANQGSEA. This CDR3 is CSGSRRGGSTDTQYF. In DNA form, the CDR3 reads TGCAGCGGCTCCCGCCGCGGGGGGAGCACAGATACGCAGTATTTT.

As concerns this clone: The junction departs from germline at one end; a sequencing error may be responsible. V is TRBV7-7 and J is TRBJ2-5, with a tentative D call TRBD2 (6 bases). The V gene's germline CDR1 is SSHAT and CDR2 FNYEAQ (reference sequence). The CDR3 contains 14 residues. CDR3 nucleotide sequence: TGTGCTAGCAGCTGGGGGACTGCCCAAGAGACCCAGTACTTC. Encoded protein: CASSWGTAQETQYF.

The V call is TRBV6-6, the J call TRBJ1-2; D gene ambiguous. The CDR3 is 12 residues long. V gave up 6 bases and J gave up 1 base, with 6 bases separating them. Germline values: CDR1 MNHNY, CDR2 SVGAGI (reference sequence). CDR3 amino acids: CASRTGNYGYTF. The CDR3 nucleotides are TGTGCCAGCAGAACGGGTAACTATGGCTACACCTTC.

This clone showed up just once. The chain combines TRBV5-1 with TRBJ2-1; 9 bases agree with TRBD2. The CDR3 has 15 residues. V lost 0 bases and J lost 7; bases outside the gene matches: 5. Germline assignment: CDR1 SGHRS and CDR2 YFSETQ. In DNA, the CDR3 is TGCGCCAGCAGCTTGGGTAGCGGGGGTTGGAATGAGCAGTTCTTC. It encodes CASSLGSGGWNEQFF.

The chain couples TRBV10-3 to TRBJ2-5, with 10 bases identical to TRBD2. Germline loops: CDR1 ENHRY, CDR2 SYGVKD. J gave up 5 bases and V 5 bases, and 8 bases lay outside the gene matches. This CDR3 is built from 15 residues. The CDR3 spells CAISSLAGALETQYF. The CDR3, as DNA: TGTGCCATCAGTTCCCTAGCGGGAGCCTTGGAGACCCAGTACTTC.

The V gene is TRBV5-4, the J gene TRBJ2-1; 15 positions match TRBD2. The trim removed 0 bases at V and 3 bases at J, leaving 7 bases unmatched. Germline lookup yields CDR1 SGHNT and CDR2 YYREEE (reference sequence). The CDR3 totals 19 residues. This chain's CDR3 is CASSLGGTSGRWYYNEQFF. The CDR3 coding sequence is TGTGCCAGCAGCTTGGGGGGGACTAGCGGGAGGTGGTACTACAATGAGCAGTTCTTC.

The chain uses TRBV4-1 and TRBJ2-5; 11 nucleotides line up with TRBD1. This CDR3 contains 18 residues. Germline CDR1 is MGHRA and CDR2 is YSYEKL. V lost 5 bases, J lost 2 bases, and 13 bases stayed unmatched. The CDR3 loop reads CASSSPGQGGREQETQYF. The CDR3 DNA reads TGCGCCAGCAGCTCACCGGGACAGGGGGGTCGGGAGCAAGAGACCCAGTACTTC.

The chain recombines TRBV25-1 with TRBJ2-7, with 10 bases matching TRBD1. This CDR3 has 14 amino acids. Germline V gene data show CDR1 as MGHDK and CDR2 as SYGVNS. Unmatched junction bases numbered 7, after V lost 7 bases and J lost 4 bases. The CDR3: CASIGQGDLYEQYF. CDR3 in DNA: TGTGCCAGCATAGGACAGGGGGACCTTTACGAGCAGTACTTC.

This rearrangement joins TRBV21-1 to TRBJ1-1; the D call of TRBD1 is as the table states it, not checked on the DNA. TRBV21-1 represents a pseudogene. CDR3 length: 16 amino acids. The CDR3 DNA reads TGTGCCAGCAGCACCGCCGGGACAGGGTTGAACACTGAAGCTTTCTTT. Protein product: CASSTAGTGLNTEAFF.

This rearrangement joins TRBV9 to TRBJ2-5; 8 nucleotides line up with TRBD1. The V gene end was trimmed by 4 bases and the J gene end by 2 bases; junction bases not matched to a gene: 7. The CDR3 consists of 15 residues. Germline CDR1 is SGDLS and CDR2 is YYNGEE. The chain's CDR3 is CASSQFGTGQETQYF. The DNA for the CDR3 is TGTGCCAGCAGCCAATTCGGGACAGGACAAGAGACCCAGTACTTC.

CDR3 bases: TGTGCCAGCAGCTTAGGGGCAGGGGGCGGCGGGGAGCTGTTTTTT. Its protein product is CASSLGAGGGGELFF. The rearrangement links TRBV7-6 to TRBJ2-2; 8 nucleotides line up with TRBD1. CDR3 length: 15 residues. Germline V gene sequence: CDR1 SGHVS, CDR2 FNYEAQ. Trimming took 1 base from V and 7 from J; bases not matched to a gene: 5.

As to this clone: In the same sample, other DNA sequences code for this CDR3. The CDR3 region is CASSGQGLLMNTEAFF. The CDR3 bases are TGTGCCAGCAGTGGTCAGGGCCTCCTGATGAACACTGAAGCTTTCTTT. The rearrangement uses TRBV2 and TRBJ1-1; possible D gene TRBD1, 5 bases. The V end lost 4 bases, the J end lost 0 bases, and 15 bases lay between the germline ends. The CDR3 has 16 residues. Per the germline V gene, CDR1 is SNHLY and CDR2 is FYNNEI.